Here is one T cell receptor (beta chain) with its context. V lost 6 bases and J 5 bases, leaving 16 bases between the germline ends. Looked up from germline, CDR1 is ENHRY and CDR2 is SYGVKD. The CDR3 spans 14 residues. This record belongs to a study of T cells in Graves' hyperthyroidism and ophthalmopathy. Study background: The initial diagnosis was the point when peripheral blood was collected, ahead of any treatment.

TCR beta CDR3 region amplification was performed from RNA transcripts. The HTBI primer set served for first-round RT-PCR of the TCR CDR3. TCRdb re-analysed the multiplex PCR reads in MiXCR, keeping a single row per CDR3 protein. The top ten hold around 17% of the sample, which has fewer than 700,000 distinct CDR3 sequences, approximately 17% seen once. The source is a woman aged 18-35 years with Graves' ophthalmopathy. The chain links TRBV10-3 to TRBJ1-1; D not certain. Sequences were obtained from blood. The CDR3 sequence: CAIRAGPRETEAFF. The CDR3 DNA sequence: TGTGCCATCAGGGCCGGGCCCCGGGAGACTGAAGCTTTCTTT.